Described below is a single T cell receptor beta chain sequence and its context. The antigen this receptor binds is unknown. This entry belongs to a study of cytomegalovirus exposure and HLA in healthy donors listed by TCRdb under 2017. At the level of the whole study: An earlier analysis of about 530 of the donors reported about 300 Gb of sequence data and 117 million unique TCR beta sequences obtained from some 200 million T cells. The genetic ancestry cluster associated with self-reported Caucasian donors included about 84% of the 398 genotyped donors. Typing coverage varied by locus: about 620-640 donors for A, B, C, DRB1 and DQB1; more than 500 for DQA1; over 600 for DPA1; 400 to 480 for DPB1. Several DR-DQ haplotypes were handled as single units for association and clustering because linkage in the cohort was strong. In a later analysis, previously published TCR beta repertoires from 666 donors were re-analyzed and high-resolution HLA genotyping was added so that TCR occurrence patterns could be studied. Alongside the repertoire data, information on donor age, sex, ethnicity and CMV serostatus was compiled. In the later analysis, no new phenotypic data were used to find candidate immune exposures; instead, reliance was placed on TCR beta sequences and their occurrence across donors. A later genetic analysis took genome-wide SNP genotypes for about three fifths of the roughly 670 donors and used that subset as a discovery cohort. All discovery cohort repertoires had been generated on a single sequencing platform. The T cell repertoires of some 670 subjects were profiled by immunosequencing and related to cytomegalovirus serostatus. Both class I and class II loci were covered by HLA typing, at four-digit resolution. The study aimed to test whether cataloging public T cell receptors could reveal signatures of past pathogen exposure. Across approximately 400 genotyped donors of the cohort, an average of approximately 200,000 unique TCR beta nucleotide sequences per donor were sequenced, and approximately 17% of those sequences were non-productive. In an earlier analysis of 587 of the donors, high-throughput TCR beta sequencing was used to judge whether each TCR beta V gene segment behaved as functional or pseudogenic. A separate validation cohort of approximately 120 different subjects was used in addition to the approximately 610-subject first cohort. About 280 gigabases of sequencing data and 91 million or so unique TCR sequences made up an early release that covered 640 HLA-typed donors. To predict cytomegalovirus infection status, the study combined high-throughput TCR immunosequencing, statistical association of individual TCRs with disease status, and machine learning. The paper's findings and limits, for the study overall: A later genetic analysis reported fewer N-insertions in productive TCRs among donors in an Asian-associated ancestry cluster than the roughly 620-donor mean. According to a later analysis, most CMV-associated TCR beta chains appeared to be HLA-restricted, and the HLA associations seemed to be driven largely by CMV exposure. In an earlier analysis of around 600 of the donors, most TCR beta V segments were observed in productive rearrangements about 87% or about 30% of the time, broadly matching IMGT annotations. In a later analysis, HLA-associated TCR beta chains showed more clonal expansion and lower generation probabilities than non-associated chains that were equally common. The study gave a list of 150 to 200 TCR beta chains associated with cytomegalovirus. This cohort had only TCR beta chains sequenced, and the lack of alpha or paired-chain data limited which features could be detected. Over 15 rarely observed V segments, including chromosome 9 orphons, were excluded from the earlier analysis of approximately 500 of the donors because counts were too low. In a later analysis, the rate of TCR association differed among HLA loci, with DRB1 alleles having the most associated TCRs and HLA-C alleles having the fewest. Because the 87-base-pair reads could not distinguish some IMGT-functional V segments, including TRBV6-2 and TRBV6-3, those segments were excluded. Assigning TCR associations to individual alleles was difficult when HLA alleles, especially DR and DQ, strongly co-occurred. It was suggested by the authors that the approach could potentially be generalized to other disease states and immunological phenotypes. A later analysis associated 16,951 TCR beta sequences with specific HLA alleles at a false discovery rate of 0.05. V-gene and J-gene trimming of TCR beta chains was associated with a missense DCLRE1C variant in a later genetic analysis, and the association was replicated in an independent cohort. Across donors, most TCR sequences were observed very rarely, whereas some public TCRs were present in many individuals. Immune exposure information for the cohort was limited to CMV serostatus. The presence/absence analyses assumed that sequencing depth was roughly uniform across donors, and that assumption may not be true. In vitro tests confirmed that a few of the cytomegalovirus-associated TCR beta chains recognize cytomegalovirus antigens. A further reported finding was that TCR beta sequences accurately predicted the HLA-A and HLA-B alleles for most subjects in the first cohort. A group of highly shared sequence variants was considered likely to be a technical artifact of the sequencing pipeline. In both the original and validation cohorts, the classifier was reported to diagnose cytomegalovirus status with high specificity and sensitivity. According to a later analysis, parvovirus B19, influenza, CMV and Epstein-Barr virus appeared linked to several top co-occurrence clusters. HLA typing was unavailable for some donors at each locus, so association tests used only the typed subset. Correlated functional status among segregating V segments might reflect linkage disequilibrium, but an unknown experimental factor could not be ruled out.

Receptor libraries were prepared by the immunoSEQ multiplex PCR assay. The multiplex PCR relied on a mix of 60 forward primers for TCR Vbeta segments and 13 reverse primers for TCR Jbeta segments. A multiplex PCR assay on genomic DNA amplified the CDR3 region of rearranged TCR beta genes. On the Illumina HiSeq System, the amplified TCR beta libraries were sequenced as 87-base-pair reads. Concerning the study's data processing: A later analysis counted 65 million to 90 million unique TCR beta chains across the 500 to 850 repertoires, and some 11 million of these chains were shared by at least two donors. A nearest-neighbor algorithm error-corrected the raw reads and collapsed the reads into unique sequences, merging closely related sequences to remove PCR and sequencing errors. To assign V, D and J gene segments, CDR3 sequences were aligned to IMGT reference sequences. Each retained sequence needed at least a six-nucleotide match to both a V gene segment and a J gene segment. A rearrangement was called productive if the CDR3 had no stop codons and remained in frame with V and J, and every other rearrangement was called non-productive. CDR3 was defined by IMGT convention, running from the second conserved V-encoded cysteine to the conserved J-encoded phenylalanine. The earlier analysis of about 570 of the donors excluded any sequence lacking an unambiguous match to a single V gene segment. An earlier analysis of some 610 of the donors called V segments functional above 56.7% productive rearrangements and segregating when the between-donor standard deviation exceeded 5%. A statistical classification framework was built to diagnose cytomegalovirus status from the catalog of TCR beta chain sequences. In a later analysis, TCR nucleotide sequences were compared against IMGT/GENE-DB human TR gene sequences so that V and J genes could be assigned. In a later analysis, CDR3 sequences and most-parsimonious VDJ recombination scenarios were assigned using the TCRdist pipeline. In a later analysis, each TCR beta chain was defined by its CDR3 amino acid sequence together with its V-gene family, and reads lacking a unique V-gene family were excluded. In a later analysis, around 650 highly shared, low-generation-probability nucleotide sequences were removed to address suspected cross-contamination and a sequencing artifact. In a later analysis, a clonal expansion index for each public chain was calculated from normalized within-repertoire ranks of inferred template counts. In a later analysis, generation probabilities were computed with a VDJ recombination model fitted to out-of-frame rearrangements, and the resulting probabilities were checked against IGoR. In a later analysis, hypergeometric tests were used to score TCR-TCR, TCR-HLA and TCR-CMV co-occurrence, with a repertoire-size bias correction applied to TCR pairs. A later analysis estimated false discovery rates by permuting HLA or CMV assignments 20 times. In a later analysis, co-occurring TCRs were grouped using DBSCAN, and TCRdist sequence similarity was added for clustering within HLA-allele-positive subsets. For co-occurrence clustering, repertoires with fewer than 30,000 or more than 120,000 public chains were excluded, along with 4 to 6 repertoires with anomalous nucleotide sharing. Entries here come from immuneACCESS through TCRdb and include only in-frame sequences with V and J called. Some clones fail to appear in such tables; in the studies checked, an unresolved V gene covers under half of the shortfall, and the cause of the remainder is unknown. D and trimming come from the DNA, and the V and J calls and clone size come from that table. This sample's table carries 90,000 to 120,000 clones. The ten largest clones take up about 0.59% of the sample.

The CDR3, from cysteine to phenylalanine, totals 17 residues. Only the CDR3 DNA stays, 51 bases, in frame from base 1. CDR1 and CDR2, looked up from the germline V gene, are SGHNT and YENEEA. Relative to germline, V is 0 bases shorter and J is 1 base shorter, with 12 bases between their ends. The cohort was made up of 650 to 700 healthy bone marrow donors. At the time of sampling, every cohort member was nominally healthy, though immune exposures that went unrecorded were likely present. The donor tested CMV seronegative, placing the donor among the 350 or so seronegative members of the cohort. A peripheral blood sample was provided by each donor, and peripheral blood mononuclear cells were used for TCR beta sequencing. Genomic DNA was extracted from the blood cell samples with the Qiagen DNeasy Blood Extraction Kit.

The TCR comes from a man in his forties or fifties in good health and CMV-seronegative. The sample taken for sequencing was PBMCs. The rearranged segments are TRBV11-3 and TRBJ2-2; the D gene is perhaps TRBD2, on 5 matching bases. At the DNA level, the sequence is TGTGCCAGCAGCTTAGATCAACACGGGGAGAACACCGGGGAGCTGTTTTTT. Protein translation: CASSLDQHGENTGELFF. The reference TRBV11-3 and TRBJ2-2 proteins fill in what lies around the CDR3, so the full variable domain reads EAGVVQSPRYKIIEKKQPVAFWCNPISGHNTLYWYLQNLGQGPELLIRYENEEAVDDSQLPKDRFSAERLKGVDSTLKIQPAELGDSAVYLCASSLDQHGENTGELFFGEGSRLTVL.